Below, one T cell receptor beta chain is given with its context. It has no known antigen specificity. Since a much larger clone is just one base distant, this may be a read error. The CDR3 holds 14 amino acids from the cysteine to the phenylalanine. Just the 42-base CDR3 DNA is kept, in frame starting at base 1. V and J are truncated by 1 base and 5 bases respectively, leaving an intervening sequence of 10 bases. From the germline V gene, CDR1 is SGHRS and CDR2 is YFSETQ. This entry comes from a study of blood T cells in healthy people across ages (dated by TCRdb to 2015 to 2017). For the wider study: In model experiments, roughly one uniquely barcoded TCR beta cDNA molecule per two T cells was captured by template switching. To track age-related changes in TCR beta repertoire diversity, the study relied on deep sequencing normalized with unique cDNA molecular identifiers. Donors were grouped into four age groups: young (average about 15 years), middle-aged (around 39), aged (around 60) and long-lived (about 89). To avoid experimental bias, donors of different ages were spread randomly across the sequencing lanes. Two additional independent replicas of 1 million unique cDNA reads from the same blood draw were analyzed for two donors (one aged 18 to 30 and one aged 80 or older).

Overall results and qualifications from the work: As age increased, observed TCR beta diversity per million T cells dropped in a roughly linear way, and a significant reduction was already evident by age around 41. A strong correlation was found between observed TCR beta diversity and the percentage of naive T cells measured by flow cytometry. Total diversity estimates from one million sequenced T cells were considered lower bounds and underestimates. Donor CMV infection status was unknown, potentially confounding age-related changes in expanded clonotypes. Compared with the aged group, the long-lived group had more naive CD4+ T cells, fewer expanded clones and increased TCR diversity, a pattern suggesting age selection. Bulk unsorted PBMC profiling prevented conclusive comparison of naive and antigen-experienced compartments.

The method was 5' RACE. For sequencing, an Illumina HiSeq 2500 was employed. The second PCR ran for about 6 to 11 cycles and used a J-beta primer mix along with a sample-barcoded 5' primer. Each TCR beta cDNA molecule received a unique molecular identifier from a template-switch 5' adaptor carrying 12 random nucleotides. At least 2.5 million CDR3-containing paired-end reads were obtained from each sample. First-strand cDNA synthesis was performed from all RNA using the Mint cDNA synthesis kit, with priming by a TRBC-specific oligonucleotide. All cDNA was treated with uracil-DNA glycosylase and then went through a first 18-cycle PCR with the universal primers M1SS and BC2_uni_R. The published analysis was carried out like this. For normalization, 1 million high-quality reads, each with a distinct molecular identifier, were randomly selected from each sample. Reads sharing molecular identifiers were discarded rather than binned into consensus sequences. MiTCR, with a Q25 quality threshold and the strictest error-elimination algorithm, was used for CDR3 identification, clonotype clustering and error correction. A nonparametric unseen species model using Euler transformation provided a lower-bound estimate of total TCR beta diversity. TCRdb reworked the public reads: Q25 trimming with fastp, MiXCR clone assembly, productive beta chains retained. Records with the same CDR3 protein are collapsed into one entry carrying the most frequent genes and DNA. TCRdb, not the authors, supplied the V and J calls. The sample includes around 870,000 distinct CDR3 sequences, with around 26% observed a single time. Together, the top ten hold around 15% of the sample.

The 39 donors, aged about 6 to 95 years, were systemically healthy Caucasian individuals from Russia. Each donor gave ten milliliters of peripheral blood, collected into EDTA-treated Vacutainer tubes. Ficoll-Paque density-gradient centrifugation was used to isolate PBMCs, with at least 6 million obtained per sample. Total RNA, at least 6 micrograms per sample, was extracted from PBMCs with Trizol reagent. The percentages of naive CD45RAhigh/CD27high T cells were determined by flow cytometry on a PBMC aliquot from every donor. The sample consisted of blood. This chain is built from TRBV5-1 and TRBJ2-1, with the D gene call left open. This TCR was recovered from a woman older than 75 in good health. Here the CDR3 is given as CASSLSPGDNEQFF. The DNA reads as follows: TGCGCCAGCAGCTTGAGCCCGGGCGACAATGAGCAGTTCTTC.